One sample yielded the 12 T cell receptor beta chains listed below, sequenced in a study of shared T cell receptors in the human thymus. Measured with immunoSEQ multiplex PCR; TCRdb has only the in-frame clones, and not every one. Of hundreds of thousands of clones in the sample, 88% were seen once. These data were also filed under a second study, of human thymus T cells.

Material: thymocytes. The receptor set was obtained from a boy younger than two with a congenital heart defect.

The chain recombines TRBV11-3 with TRBJ1-3; D is unresolved. Trimming cost V 0 bases and J 0 bases, with 12 bases left between them. This CDR3 is built from 17 residues. Germline V CDR1 and CDR2: SGHNT, YENEEA. CDR3 nucleotide sequence: TGTGCCAGCAGCTTAGATCTCTGGGCCCCCTCTGGAAACACCATATATTTT. Amino acids: CASSLDLWAPSGNTIYF.

The chain joins TRBV2 to TRBJ2-1; 8 nucleotides agree with TRBD2. This CDR3 region has 15 residues. Trimming at V came to 6 bases and at J to 7 bases, leaving 11 bases not matched to a gene. CDR1 SNHLY and CDR2 FYNNEI come from the germline V gene. The CDR3 sequence: CASSLGLARGNEQFF. For the CDR3, the DNA is TGTGCCAGCAGCCTCGGACTAGCAAGGGGGAATGAGCAGTTCTTC.

V usage is TRBV27 and J usage is TRBJ2-7; weak D call: TRBD2 (6 bases). This CDR3 has 16 residues. V lost 4 bases and J 6 bases, leaving 22 bases between the germline ends. CDR1 and CDR2 from the germline V gene are MNHEY and SMNVEV (reference sequence). The CDR3 protein is CASSSSRDLSACEQYF. The CDR3, as DNA: TGTGCCAGCAGTTCAAGCCGGGACTTGTCTGCCTGCGAGCAGTACTTC.

The sample holds a few counts of this clone. The chain is built from TRBV10-3 and TRBJ2-3; possibly TRBD2 for D (7 bases). CDR1 and CDR2 from the germline V gene are ENHRY and SYGVKD. This CDR3 spans 17 amino acids. V lost 4 bases and J lost 4, with 21 bases in between. The CDR3 is CAISVPEGGEGADTQYF. CDR3 DNA: TGTGCCATCAGTGTGCCAGAAGGAGGGGAGGGGGCAGATACGCAGTATTTT.

This clone is a singleton in its sample. The chain couples TRBV27 to TRBJ1-1, with 9 bases matching TRBD1. Trimming took 6 bases from V and 0 from J; bases not matched to a gene: 8. The CDR3 is made up of 16 amino acids. Looked up from germline, CDR1 is MNHEY and CDR2 is SMNVEV (reference sequence). The CDR3 bases are TGTGCCAGCAGCCAAACAGGGGGCGGGATGAACACTGAAGCTTTCTTT. Translating it yields CASSQTGGGMNTEAFF.

This clone was seen only a few times. The V and J genes are TRBV5-4 and TRBJ2-5, with D tentatively TRBD1 (5 bases). V shed 4 bases and J shed 3 bases, with 22 bases lying between them. The CDR3 spans 17 residues. Germline V CDR1 and CDR2: SGHNT, YYREEE (reference sequence). The CDR3 sequence is CASSPKGSGVREETQYF. The CDR3 DNA sequence: TGTGCCAGCAGCCCCAAGGGGTCAGGAGTTCGAGAAGAGACCCAGTACTTC.

This chain joins TRBV4-1 and TRBJ1-2; no clear D gene. V shed 0 bases and J shed 6 bases, with 17 bases lying between them. The CDR3 runs to 16 residues. Germline CDR1 is MGHRA and CDR2 is YSYEKL. The CDR3 region has the DNA TGCGCCAGCAGCCAAGATACCGACGTGGAGTGGGATGGCTACACCTTC. It yields the protein CASSQDTDVEWDGYTF.

The rearrangement joins TRBV28 to TRBJ1-5; 7 bases match TRBD1. Germline loops: CDR1 MDHEN, CDR2 SYDVKM. V shed 7 bases, J shed 4 bases, and the junction held 4 bases outside the gene matches. This CDR3 has 13 amino acids. The CDR3 is CASKGAGNQPQHF. The CDR3, as DNA: TGTGCCAGCAAGGGGGCAGGTAATCAGCCCCAGCATTTT.

The chain has TRBV19 and TRBJ2-7, with a weak D call TRBD1 (6 bases). Germline V gene sequence: CDR1 LNHDA, CDR2 SQIVND (reference sequence). The ends were cut back, 3 bases at V and 0 bases at J, with 15 bases in the middle. The CDR3 has 16 residues. This CDR3 reads CASSIRRADSSYEQYF. CDR3 nucleotide sequence: TGTGCCAGTAGTATCAGGAGAGCGGACAGCTCCTACGAGCAGTACTTC.

This clone occurred a few times. V and J are TRBV7-9 and TRBJ2-7; TRBD1 agrees at 7 bases. Trimming took 1 base from V and 6 from J; bases not matched to a gene: 3. The CDR3 is 13 amino acids. CDR1 and CDR2 from the germline V gene are SEHNR and FQNEAQ (reference sequence). The CDR3 DNA follows: TGTGCCAGCAGCTTAGAAGGGGGCCTCGAGCAGTACTTC. Its translation is CASSLEGGLEQYF.

V is TRBV18 and J is TRBJ2-7, with TRBD1 matching over 8 bases. Per the germline V gene, CDR1 is KGHSH and CDR2 is LQKENI. The V segment lost 3 bases and the J segment 2 bases; nucleotides outside the gene matches: 6. The CDR3 is 15 amino acids. DNA of the CDR3: TGTGCCAGCTCACCGGGGACAGGCGCTCCCTACGAGCAGTACTTC. It encodes CASSPGTGAPYEQYF.

The gene calls are TRBV9 and TRBJ2-3, with 10 bases matching TRBD2. This CDR3 spans 17 amino acids. Unmatched junction bases numbered 11, after V lost 0 bases and J lost 7 bases. The germline CDR1 and CDR2 sequences are SGDLS and YYNGEE. The CDR3 region is CASSVGQAAGGPNTQYF. The CDR3 DNA reads as TGTGCCAGCAGCGTAGGTCAGGCAGCGGGAGGGCCAAATACGCAGTATTTT. Full variable domain (remainder filled in from reference TRBV9 and TRBJ2-3): DSGVTQTPKHLITATGQRVTLRCSPRSGDLSVYWYQQSLDQGLQFLIQYYNGEERAKGNILERFSAQQFPDLHSELNLSSLELGDSALYFCASSVGQAAGGPNTQYFGPGTRLTVL.